These 19 T cell receptor beta chains share one sample of origin, sequenced in a study of response to subunit inactivated influenza vaccine. TCRdb analysed the RT-PCR reads with MiXCR anew, one entry per CDR3 protein. The sample lists around 750,000 distinct CDR3 sequences, 21% seen once, with roughly a tenth in the top ten. The input for sequencing was PBMCs from blood, taken about 5 days after vaccination. These receptors were collected from a man aged 45-65 years who received an inactivated influenza vaccine.

A few counts support this clonotype. This chain links TRBV9 with TRBJ2-1, with D possibly matching TRBD2 (6 bases). The CDR3 is made up of 16 amino acids. V was shortened by 0 bases and J by 7 bases, with 17 bases between the two germline ends. The germline gives CDR1 SGDLS, CDR2 YYNGEE. The CDR3 DNA follows: TGTGCCAGCAGCGTAGCTACCGGGCTAGCGCTAAATGAGCAGTTCTTC. The encoded protein is CASSVATGLALNEQFF.

In its sample, this clonotype was seen many times. The junction and the germline gene differ at one end; a read error may be behind it. The chain carries TRBV7-7 and TRBJ2-3; D uncertain. The CDR3 is 13 residues long. Germline V lookup: CDR1 SSHAT, CDR2 FNYEAQ (reference sequence). As DNA, the CDR3 is TGTGCTAGCAGCAGAGAGAATACAGATACGCAGTATTTT. It specifies CASSRENTDTQYF.

The V and J genes are TRBV6-5 and TRBJ1-1; perhaps TRBD1 as D (5 bases). This CDR3 region has 16 residues. V was pared by 2 bases and J by 1 base, with 14 bases between. Per the germline V gene, CDR1 is MNHEY and CDR2 is SVGAGI. The CDR3 loop is CASSYRGNFGNTEAFF. The DNA of the CDR3 is TGTGCCAGCAGTTACAGGGGAAATTTTGGGAACACTGAAGCTTTCTTT.

The rearrangement joins TRBV6-2 or TRBV6-3 to TRBJ2-1, with 8 bases aligning to TRBD2. With 1 base clipped from V and 2 bases from J, the junction kept 4 bases outside the gene matches. The CDR3 runs 16 residues. Germline CDR1 reads MNHEY; CDR2 reads SVGEGT. The CDR3 DNA follows: TGTGCCAGCAGTTACTGGGTTAGCGGGACCTACAATGAGCAGTTCTTC. Translated: CASSYWVSGTYNEQFF.

This sequence joins TRBV10-1 and TRBJ2-7, with TRBD1 identical over 8 bases. The CDR3 spans 14 residues. With 7 bases clipped from V and 7 bases from J, the junction kept 12 bases outside the gene matches. Per germline, CDR1 WNHNN and CDR2 SYGVQD (reference sequence). CDR3 sequence reads: CASITDRALKEQYF. The CDR3 nucleotides are TGCGCCAGCATTACGGACAGGGCCTTGAAAGAGCAGTACTTC.

This clonotype was seen ten or more times. The rearrangement uses TRBV2 and TRBJ2-3, with 7 bases fitting TRBD2. The CDR3 runs to 18 residues. After removal of 2 bases from V and 0 bases from J, the junction contained 11 bases not matched to a gene. Germline V lookup: CDR1 SNHLY, CDR2 FYNNEI. CDR3: CASSEREGSPPSTDTQYF. The CDR3, as DNA: TGTGCCAGCAGTGAAAGGGAGGGCTCACCCCCTAGCACAGATACGCAGTATTTT.

The chain recombines TRBV15 with TRBJ2-5, with TRBD1 as a possible D gene (6 bases). Germline-derived CDR1 and CDR2 are LNHNV and YYDKDF (reference sequence). Trimming took off 5 bases at V and 2 bases at J, with 12 bases between the two ends. This CDR3 has 14 residues. The CDR3 protein is CATSPTGNQETQYF. The DNA for the CDR3 is TGTGCCACCAGCCCGACAGGAAATCAAGAGACCCAGTACTTC.

The chain combines TRBV10-3 with TRBJ1-3; 10 nucleotides line up with TRBD1. V trimming: 11 bases; J trimming: 0 bases; junction bases outside the gene matches: 4. The CDR3 is made up of 14 amino acids. CDR1 ENHRY and CDR2 SYGVKD come from the germline V gene. The CDR3 protein is CAGRTGGSGNTIYF. In DNA, the CDR3 is TGTGCCGGAAGGACAGGGGGCTCTGGAAACACCATATATTTT.

This clonotype was seen a handful of times. CDR3 loop: CASSPGQEVYEQYF. CDR3 coding DNA: TGTGCCAGCAGCCCGGGACAGGAGGTTTACGAGCAGTACTTC. The chain joins TRBV28 to TRBJ2-7, with TRBD1 matching 8 bases. The CDR3 sequence is 14 residues long. The junction had 8 bases not matched to a gene; V was cut back by 6 bases and J by 4 bases. Per germline, CDR1 MDHEN and CDR2 SYDVKM.

The chain is built from TRBV18 and TRBJ1-2; D gene uncertain. Germline assignment: CDR1 KGHSH and CDR2 LQKENI. This CDR3 has 15 amino acids. Trimming took 5 bases from V and 0 from J, leaving 13 bases between them. CDR3 sequence reads: CASSSGPPPNYGYTF. CDR3 bases: TGTGCCAGCTCATCGGGTCCACCTCCTAACTATGGCTACACCTTC.

This clonotype was counted a few times. The V call is TRBV20-1, the J call TRBJ1-5, with D perhaps matching TRBD1 (6 bases). The V gene lost 5 bases and the J gene lost 0 bases, with 14 bases spanning the gap. The CDR3 length is 15 residues. Germline loops: CDR1 DFQATT, CDR2 SNEGSKA (reference sequence). The CDR3 bases are TGCAGTGCTTCCGGGACACGTTATAGCAATCAGCCCCAGCATTTT. This translates into CSASGTRYSNQPQHF.

J is TRBJ2-7 and V is TRBV7-9; TRBD2 aligns across 7 bases. The CDR3 loop spans 15 amino acids. With V trimmed by 4 bases and J by 2 bases, 8 bases remained unmatched. Germline assignment: CDR1 SEHNR and CDR2 FQNEAQ (reference sequence). Written as DNA, the CDR3 is TGTGCCAGCAGCTACCCTGGGGGGGATACCTACGAGCAGTACTTC. Residues: CASSYPGGDTYEQYF. The full variable domain, with the rest looked up from reference TRBV7-9 and TRBJ2-7, is DTGVSQNPRHKITKRGQNVTFRCDPISEHNRLYWYRQTLGQGPEFLTYFQNEAQLEKSRLLSDRFSAERPKGSFSTLEIQRTEQGDSAMYLCASSYPGGDTYEQYFGPGTRLTVT.

The CDR3 DNA follows: TGCAGTGCTAGAGGGGGACAGGGGAAAGAGACCCAGTACTTC. Amino acids: CSARGGQGKETQYF. The rearrangement uses TRBV20-1 and TRBJ2-5; 10 bases are a match to TRBD1. This CDR3 contains 14 residues. Germline V lookup: CDR1 DFQATT, CDR2 SNEGSKA (reference sequence). V lost 1 base to trimming and J lost 3 bases; unmatched junction nucleotides: 2.

This clonotype has ten or more counts. The V and J genes are TRBV12-3 or TRBV12-4 and TRBJ2-1; the D gene is possibly TRBD1 (5 bases). The CDR3 loop spans 15 amino acids. V lost 7 bases to trimming and J lost 2 bases, with 15 bases between them. CDR3 residues: CASTPRQGPYNEQFF. The CDR3, as DNA: TGTGCCAGCACACCGCGGCAGGGCCCCTACAATGAGCAGTTCTTC.

This clonotype was counted between two and nine times. V and J are TRBV12-3 or TRBV12-4 and TRBJ2-1; 10 bases are a match to TRBD2. The CDR3 runs to 17 residues. Trimming took 7 bases from V and 2 from J; bases not matched to a gene: 11. CDR3 sequence: CASTTLTSGITYNEQFF. The CDR3 DNA reads TGTGCCAGCACCACCCTCACTAGCGGGATCACCTACAATGAGCAGTTCTTC.

Points on this clonotype: One end of the junction is discordant with germline, which a read error may explain. The chain employs TRBV6-2 or TRBV6-3 and TRBJ2-2; D unclear. There are 15 residues in the CDR3. The germline V gene encodes CDR1 MNHEY and CDR2 SVGEGT. In DNA, the CDR3 is TGTGCCAGCAGTTACCTCAGTTCGAAGACCGGGGAGCTGTTTTTT. Its translation is CASSYLSSKTGELFF.

The table lists this clonotype with many counts. The rearrangement uses TRBV9 and TRBJ2-7; tentative D call: TRBD1 (5 bases). Germline V lookup: CDR1 SGDLS, CDR2 YYNGEE. The CDR3 runs 15 residues. Trimming cost V 0 bases and J 0 bases, with 10 bases left between them. DNA for the CDR3: TGTGCCAGCAGCGTAGGGGTCGACAGCTCCTACGAGCAGTACTTC. Translated, it gives CASSVGVDSSYEQYF.

This clonotype was counted only a few times. V and J are TRBV29-1 and TRBJ1-5; D gene ambiguous. This CDR3 spans 19 amino acids. Trimming cost V 8 bases and J 6 bases, with 35 bases left between them. Germline V gene lookup returns CDR1 SQVTM and CDR2 ANQGSEA. CDR3 sequence: CSTSVSAEVTLGPCQPQHF. In DNA, the CDR3 is TGCAGCACTAGCGTGTCTGCTGAGGTAACGCTAGGACCGTGTCAGCCCCAGCATTTT.

The chain couples TRBV24-1 to TRBJ2-5, with 8 positions matching TRBD2. The CDR3 extends over 15 amino acids. With V trimmed by 0 bases and J by 2 bases, 1 base remained unmatched. Germline CDR1 KGHDR, CDR2 SFDVKD. The CDR3 DNA follows: TGTGCCACCAGTGATTTGGTAGCGGGGCAAGAGACCCAGTACTTC. Its protein product is CATSDLVAGQETQYF.